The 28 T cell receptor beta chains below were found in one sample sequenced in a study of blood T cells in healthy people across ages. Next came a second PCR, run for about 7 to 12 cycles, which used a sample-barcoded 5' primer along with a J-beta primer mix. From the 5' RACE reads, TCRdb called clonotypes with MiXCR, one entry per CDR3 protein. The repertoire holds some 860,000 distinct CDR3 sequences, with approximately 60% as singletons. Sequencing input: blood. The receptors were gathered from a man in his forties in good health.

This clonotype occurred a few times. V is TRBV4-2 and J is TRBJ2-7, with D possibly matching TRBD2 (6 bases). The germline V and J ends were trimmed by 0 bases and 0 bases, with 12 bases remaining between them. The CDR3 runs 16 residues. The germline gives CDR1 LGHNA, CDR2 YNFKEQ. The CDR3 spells CASSQDEGSGSYEQYF. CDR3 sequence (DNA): TGTGCCAGCAGCCAAGATGAAGGTAGCGGCTCCTACGAGCAGTACTTC.

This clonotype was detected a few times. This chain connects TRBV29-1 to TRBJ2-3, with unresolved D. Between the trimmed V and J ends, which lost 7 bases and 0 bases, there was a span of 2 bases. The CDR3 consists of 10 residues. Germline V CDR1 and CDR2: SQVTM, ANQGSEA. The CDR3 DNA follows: TGCAGCGGGAGCACAGATACGCAGTATTTT. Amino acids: CSGSTDTQYF.

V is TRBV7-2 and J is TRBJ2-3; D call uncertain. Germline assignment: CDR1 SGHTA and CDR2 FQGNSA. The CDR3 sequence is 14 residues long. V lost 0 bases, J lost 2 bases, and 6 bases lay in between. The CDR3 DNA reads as TGTGCCAGCAGCTTAGCGGAAGCCACAGATACGCAGTATTTT. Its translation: CASSLAEATDTQYF.

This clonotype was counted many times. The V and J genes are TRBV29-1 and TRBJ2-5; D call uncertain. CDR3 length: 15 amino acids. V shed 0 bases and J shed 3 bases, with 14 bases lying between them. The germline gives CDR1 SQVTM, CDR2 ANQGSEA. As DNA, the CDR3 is TGCAGCGTTGAAGACCCCGGAAGGGCCAAAGAGACCCAGTACTTC. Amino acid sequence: CSVEDPGRAKETQYF.

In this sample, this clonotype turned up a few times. The CDR3 DNA reads TGCAGTGCTCCCTTTGGGGCGGGGGGTTATGGTGAGCAGTTCTTC. This sequence encodes CSAPFGAGGYGEQFF. The chain combines TRBV20-1 with TRBJ2-1, with TRBD2 matching 8 bases. There are 15 residues in the CDR3. CDR1 and CDR2 from the germline V gene are DFQATT and SNEGSKA (reference sequence). Trimming removed 5 bases from V and 9 bases from J; junction bases left unmatched: 15.

The CDR3 nucleotides are TGTGCCAGCAGTGAAGCAGTGGGAGGCTGGGGGTTCTTC. Its translation: CASSEAVGGWGFF. The chain links TRBV6-1 to TRBJ2-1; perhaps TRBD2 as D (6 bases). CDR1 is MNHNS and CDR2 is SASEGT in the germline V gene. CDR3 length equals 13 residues. V was pared by 0 bases and J by 15 bases, with 15 bases between.

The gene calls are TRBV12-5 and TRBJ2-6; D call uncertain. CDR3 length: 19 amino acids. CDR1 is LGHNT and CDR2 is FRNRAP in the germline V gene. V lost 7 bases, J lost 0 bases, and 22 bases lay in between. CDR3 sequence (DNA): TGTGCTAGTGCGCGCATCTTGGGGAATTGGGGCTCTGGGGCCAACGTCCTGACTTTC. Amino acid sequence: CASARILGNWGSGANVLTF.

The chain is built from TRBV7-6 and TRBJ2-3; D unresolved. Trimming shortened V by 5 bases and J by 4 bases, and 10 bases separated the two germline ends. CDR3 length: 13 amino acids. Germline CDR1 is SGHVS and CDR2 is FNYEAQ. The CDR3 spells CASSARIADTQYF. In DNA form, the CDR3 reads TGTGCCAGCAGCGCAAGAATCGCAGATACGCAGTATTTT.

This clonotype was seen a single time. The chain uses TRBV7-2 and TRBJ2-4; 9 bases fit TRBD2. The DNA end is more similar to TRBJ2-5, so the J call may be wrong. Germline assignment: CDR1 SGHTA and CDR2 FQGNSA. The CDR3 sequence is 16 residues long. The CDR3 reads CASSLVMAGGQETQYF. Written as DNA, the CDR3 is TGTGCCAGCAGCTTAGTGATGGCGGGAGGGCAAGAGACCCAGTACTTC.

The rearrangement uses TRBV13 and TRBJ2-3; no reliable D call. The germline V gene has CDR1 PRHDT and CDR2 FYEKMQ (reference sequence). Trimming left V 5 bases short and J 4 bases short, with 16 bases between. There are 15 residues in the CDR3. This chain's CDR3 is CASSPRRTISDTQYF. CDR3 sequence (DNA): TGTGCCAGCAGCCCGAGGCGGACGATATCAGATACGCAGTATTTT.

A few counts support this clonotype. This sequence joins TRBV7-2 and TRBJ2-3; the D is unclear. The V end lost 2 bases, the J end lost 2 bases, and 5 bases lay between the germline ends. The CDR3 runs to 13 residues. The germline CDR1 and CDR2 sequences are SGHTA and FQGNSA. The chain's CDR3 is CASSLTYTDTQYF. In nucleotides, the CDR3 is TGTGCCAGCAGCTTAACCTACACAGATACGCAGTATTTT.

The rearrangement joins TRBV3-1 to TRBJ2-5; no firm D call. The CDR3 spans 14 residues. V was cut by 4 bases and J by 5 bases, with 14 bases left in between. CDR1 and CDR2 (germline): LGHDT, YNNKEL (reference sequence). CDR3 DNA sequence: TGTGCCAGCAGCCTAGTGACGGGTAGTGAGACCCAGTACTTC. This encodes CASSLVTGSETQYF.

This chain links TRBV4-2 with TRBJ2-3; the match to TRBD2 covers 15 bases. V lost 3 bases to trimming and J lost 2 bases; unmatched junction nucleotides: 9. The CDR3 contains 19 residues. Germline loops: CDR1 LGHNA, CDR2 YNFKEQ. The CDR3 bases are TGTGCCAGCAGCCAGGGACTAGCGGGGGGTCTCACGTACACAGATACGCAGTATTTT. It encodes CASSQGLAGGLTYTDTQYF.

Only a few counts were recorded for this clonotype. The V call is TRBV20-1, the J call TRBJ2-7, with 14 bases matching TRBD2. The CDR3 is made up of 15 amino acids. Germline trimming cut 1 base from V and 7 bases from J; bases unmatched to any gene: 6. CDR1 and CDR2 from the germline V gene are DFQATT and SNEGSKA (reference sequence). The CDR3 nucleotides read TGCAGTGCTAGAGGGACTAGCGGGAGGATAGGGGAGCAGTACTTC. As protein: CSARGTSGRIGEQYF.

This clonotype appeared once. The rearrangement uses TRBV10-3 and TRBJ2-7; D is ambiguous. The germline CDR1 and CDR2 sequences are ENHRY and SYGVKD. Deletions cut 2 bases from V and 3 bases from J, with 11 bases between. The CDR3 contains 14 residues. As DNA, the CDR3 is TGTGCCATCAGTGAGGGGCTAGAAGGCTACGAGCAGTACTTC. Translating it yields CAISEGLEGYEQYF.

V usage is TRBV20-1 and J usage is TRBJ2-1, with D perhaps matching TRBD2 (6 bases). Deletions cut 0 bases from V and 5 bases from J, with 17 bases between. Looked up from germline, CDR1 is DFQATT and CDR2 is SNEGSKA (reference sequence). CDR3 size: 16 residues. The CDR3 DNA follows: TGCAGTGCTAGAGAAGTATTTGGGGGGACCGACAATGAGCAGTTCTTC. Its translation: CSAREVFGGTDNEQFF.

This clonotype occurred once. CDR3 sequence (DNA): TGTGCCAGCAGCCCTGACAGCCTGAAAGCTTTCTTT. It is translated as CASSPDSLKAFF. V usage is TRBV14 and J usage is TRBJ1-1, with D possibly TRBD1 on 5 matching bases. Germline-derived CDR1 and CDR2 are SGHDN and FVKESK. V dropped 4 bases and J dropped 9 bases, with 12 bases sitting between them. This CDR3 is 12 amino acids long.

The CDR3 DNA sequence: TGTGCCAGCAGCTTATATCTATCCTCAAGCACAGATACGCAGTATTTT. Residues: CASSLYLSSSTDTQYF. The chain recombines TRBV7-2 with TRBJ2-3, with D hard to call. The CDR3 covers 16 residues. The V and J ends lost 2 bases and 0 bases respectively, with 12 bases between them. Germline V lookup: CDR1 SGHTA, CDR2 FQGNSA. Based on the CDR3 plus reference TRBV7-2 and TRBJ2-3, the full variable domain is GAGVSQSPSNKVTEKGKDVELRCDPISGHTALYWYRQSLGQGLEFLIYFQGNSAPDKSGLPSDRFSAERTGGSVSTLTIQRTQQEDSAVYLCASSLYLSSSTDTQYFGPGTRLTVL.

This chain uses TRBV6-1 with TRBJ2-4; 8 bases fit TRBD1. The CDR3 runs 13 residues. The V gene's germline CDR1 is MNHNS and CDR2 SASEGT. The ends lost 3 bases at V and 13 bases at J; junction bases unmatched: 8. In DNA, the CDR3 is TGTGCCAGCAGTGACGGGACAGGTTGGGAGCAGTACTTC. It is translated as CASSDGTGWEQYF.

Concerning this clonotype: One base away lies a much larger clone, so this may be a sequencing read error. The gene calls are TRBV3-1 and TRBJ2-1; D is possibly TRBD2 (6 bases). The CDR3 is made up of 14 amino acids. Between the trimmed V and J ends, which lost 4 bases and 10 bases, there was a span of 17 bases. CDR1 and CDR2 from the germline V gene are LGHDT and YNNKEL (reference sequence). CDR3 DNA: TGTGCCAGCAGCCGGGGGGTAGCCGAGAGGGAGCAGTTCTTC. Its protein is CASSRGVAEREQFF.

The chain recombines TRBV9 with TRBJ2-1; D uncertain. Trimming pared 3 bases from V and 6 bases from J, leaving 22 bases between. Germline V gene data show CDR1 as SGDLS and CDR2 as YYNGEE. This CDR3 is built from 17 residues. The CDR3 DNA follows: TGTGCCAGCAGCGAGCCCATTACTGGAGCTAGAGGCAATGAGCAGTTCTTC. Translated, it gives CASSEPITGARGNEQFF. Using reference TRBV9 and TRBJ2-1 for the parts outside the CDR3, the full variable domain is DSGVTQTPKHLITATGQRVTLRCSPRSGDLSVYWYQQSLDQGLQFLIQYYNGEERAKGNILERFSAQQFPDLHSELNLSSLELGDSALYFCASSEPITGARGNEQFFGPGTRLTVL.

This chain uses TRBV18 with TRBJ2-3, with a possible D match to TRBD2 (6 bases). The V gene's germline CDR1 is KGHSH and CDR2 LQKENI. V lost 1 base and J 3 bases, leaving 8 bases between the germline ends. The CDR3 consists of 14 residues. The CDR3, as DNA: TGTGCCAGCTCACCACGGGAGGAGACAGATACGCAGTATTTT. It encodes CASSPREETDTQYF.

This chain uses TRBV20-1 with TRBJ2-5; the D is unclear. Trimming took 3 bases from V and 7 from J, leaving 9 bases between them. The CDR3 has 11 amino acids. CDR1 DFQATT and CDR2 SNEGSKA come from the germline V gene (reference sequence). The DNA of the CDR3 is TGCAGTGCTAGTCGTACGGGGACCCAGTACTTC. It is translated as CSASRTGTQYF.

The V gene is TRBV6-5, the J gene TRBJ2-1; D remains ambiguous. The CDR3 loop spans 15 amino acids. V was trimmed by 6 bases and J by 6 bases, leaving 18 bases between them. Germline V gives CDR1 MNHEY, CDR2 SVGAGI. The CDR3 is CASSPDLNNINEQFF. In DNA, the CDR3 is TGTGCCAGCAGCCCCGACCTGAACAATATCAATGAGCAGTTCTTC.

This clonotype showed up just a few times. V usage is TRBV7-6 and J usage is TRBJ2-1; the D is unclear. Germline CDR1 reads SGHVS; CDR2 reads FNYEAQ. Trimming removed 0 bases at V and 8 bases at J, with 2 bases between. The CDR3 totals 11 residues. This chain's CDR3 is CASSLADEQFF. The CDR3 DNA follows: TGTGCCAGCAGCTTAGCCGATGAGCAGTTCTTC.

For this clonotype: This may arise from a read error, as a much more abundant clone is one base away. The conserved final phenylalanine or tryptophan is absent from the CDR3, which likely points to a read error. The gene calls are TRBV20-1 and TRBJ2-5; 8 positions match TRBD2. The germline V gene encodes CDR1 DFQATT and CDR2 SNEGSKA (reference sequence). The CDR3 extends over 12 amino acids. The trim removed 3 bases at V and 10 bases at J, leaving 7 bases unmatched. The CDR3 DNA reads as TGCAGTGCTAGGGCTTCCGGGACTAGCCAGTACTTG. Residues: CSARASGTSQYL.

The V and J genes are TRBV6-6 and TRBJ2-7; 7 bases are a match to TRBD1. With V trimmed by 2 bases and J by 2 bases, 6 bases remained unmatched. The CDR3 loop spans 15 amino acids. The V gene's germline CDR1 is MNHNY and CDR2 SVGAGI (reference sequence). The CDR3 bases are TGTGCCAGCAGTTACAGGACAGGAGAGACCTACGAGCAGTACTTC. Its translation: CASSYRTGETYEQYF.

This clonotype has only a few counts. The CDR3 region is CASSLQGGMAKNIQYF. CDR3 nucleotide sequence: TGTGCCAGCAGCTTACAGGGTGGGATGGCCAAAAACATTCAGTACTTC. The chain uses TRBV13 and TRBJ2-4; D may be TRBD1 (5 bases). Trimming took off 2 bases at V and 1 base at J, with 12 bases between the two ends. CDR1 PRHDT and CDR2 FYEKMQ come from the germline V gene (reference sequence). The CDR3 extends over 16 amino acids.